This section outlines one T cell receptor (beta chain) sequence together with its context. The target antigen is unknown. Only in-frame clones appear in the TCRdb table, and some are missing; sequencing was by immunoSEQ multiplex PCR. The sample includes about 100,000 clones, roughly 87% of them seen just once. This CDR3 contains 14 residues. Germline CDR1 SGHTA, CDR2 FQGNSA. The junction had 7 bases not matched to a gene; V was cut back by 5 bases and J by 4 bases. This sample is drawn from a study of graft-versus-host responses after intestinal transplantation. About the study: The whole recipient group had anti-thymocyte globulin induction followed by tacrolimus and steroids for roughly three years.

Findings of the study overall: With peak circulating GvH clone levels came an association with early post-transplant HvG declines. Recipient marrow contained GvH clones, some of which appeared first in ileum or blood.

The chain uses TRBV7-2 and TRBJ1-1; 7 bases agree with TRBD1. This specimen consisted of unstimulated CD4+ T cells sorted from spleen or lymph node cells, obtained before transplant. This TCR was sampled from a human donor who was the organ donor for an intestinal transplant. The DNA of the CDR3 is TGTGCCAGCAGCCGTACAGGGGTGAGCACTGAAGCTTTCTTT. Translation gives CASSRTGVSTEAFF.